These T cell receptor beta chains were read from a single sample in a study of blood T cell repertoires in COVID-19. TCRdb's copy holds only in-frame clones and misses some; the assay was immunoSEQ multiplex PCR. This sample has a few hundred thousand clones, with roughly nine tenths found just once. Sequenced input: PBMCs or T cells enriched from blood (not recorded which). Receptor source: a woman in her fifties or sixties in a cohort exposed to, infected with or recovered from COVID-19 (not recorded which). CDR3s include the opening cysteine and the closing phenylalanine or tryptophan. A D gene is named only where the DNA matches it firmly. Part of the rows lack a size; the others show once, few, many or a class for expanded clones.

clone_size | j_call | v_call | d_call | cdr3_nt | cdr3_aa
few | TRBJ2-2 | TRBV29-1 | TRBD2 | TGCAGCGTTGAGAGAGTAGCGGGGGGTACCGGGGAGCTGTTTTTT | CSVERVAGGTGELFF
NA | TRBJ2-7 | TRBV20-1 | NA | TGCAGTGCGGGAGGCTCCTACGAGCAGTACTTC | CSAGGSYEQYF
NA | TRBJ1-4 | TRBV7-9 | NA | TGTGCCAGCAGCTTAGGGCAGGGAGGTGAAAAACTGTTTTTT | CASSLGQGGEKLFF
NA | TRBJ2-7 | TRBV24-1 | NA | TGTGCCACCAGCCAGGGGAATACCTACGAGCAGTACTTC | CATSQGNTYEQYF
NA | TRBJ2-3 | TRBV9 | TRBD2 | TGTGCCAGCAGGCCAGGGTTCGGGACTAGGGGGACCGGGGGAGCAGATACGCAGTATTTT | CASRPGFGTRGTGGADTQYF
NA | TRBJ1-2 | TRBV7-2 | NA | TGTGCCAGCACCTCACTCCCTCAGGTCAGGAATGGCTACACCTTC | CASTSLPQVRNGYTF
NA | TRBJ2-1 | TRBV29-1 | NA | TGCAGCGTCCAGGCGGTGGCCGGGAGCTCCTACAATGAGCAGTTCTTC | CSVQAVAGSSYNEQFF
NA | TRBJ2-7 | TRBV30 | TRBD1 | TGTGCCTGGAATGGACAGGGGGCTCGGTACGAGCAGTACTTC | CAWNGQGARYEQYF
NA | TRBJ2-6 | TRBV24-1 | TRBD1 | TGTGCCAGACAGGGCCCTGGGGCCAACGTCCTGACTTTC | CARQGPGANVLTF
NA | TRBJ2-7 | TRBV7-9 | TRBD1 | TGTGCCAGCAGCCGGACAGGGACCTACGAGCAGTACTTC | CASSRTGTYEQYF
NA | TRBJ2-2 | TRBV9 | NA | TGTGCCAGCAAGGCGGCGAACACCGGGGAGCTGTTTTTT | CASKAANTGELFF
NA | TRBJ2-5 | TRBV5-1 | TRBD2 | TGCGCCAGCCGCAACGGCGGGGGAGGAGGGGAGACCCAGTACTTC | CASRNGGGGGETQYF
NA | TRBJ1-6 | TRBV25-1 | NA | TGTGCCAGCAGTGGGGACACTCCATATAATTCACCCCTCCACTTT | CASSGDTPYNSPLHF
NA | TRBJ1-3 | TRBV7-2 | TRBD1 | TGTGCCAGCAGCAGACAGGGGGCCGGAAACACCATATATTTT | CASSRQGAGNTIYF
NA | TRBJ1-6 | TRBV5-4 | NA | TGTGCCAGCAGCTTGGGCCCGGAGGGTCATTCACCCCTCCACTTT | CASSLGPEGHSPLHF
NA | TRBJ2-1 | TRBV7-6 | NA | TGTGCCAGCTCCCTAGGGCAGGGCTCCTACAATGAGCAGTTCTTC | CASSLGQGSYNEQFF
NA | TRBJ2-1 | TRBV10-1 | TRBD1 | TGCGCCAGCAGTAGTCGGACAGGGGATAGTGAGCAGTTCTTC | CASSSRTGDSEQFF
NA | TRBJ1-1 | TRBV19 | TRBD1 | TGTGCCAGTAGTCTGCGACAGGGGCGGTATACTGAAGCTTCCTTT | CASSLRQGRYTEASF
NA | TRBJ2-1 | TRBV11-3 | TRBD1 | TGTGCCAGCAGTTCTACAGGGGGCAATGAGCAGTTCTTC | CASSSTGGNEQFF
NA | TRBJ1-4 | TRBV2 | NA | TGTGCCAGCAGTTCCCTCCTCAGGGCAACTAATGAAAAACTGTTTTTT | CASSSLLRATNEKLFF
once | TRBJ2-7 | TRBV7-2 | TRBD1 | TGTGCCAGCAGCCATAGGCCGACAGGGGAGGAGCAGCAGTACTTC | CASSHRPTGEEQQYF
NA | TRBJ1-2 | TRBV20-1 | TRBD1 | TGCAGTGCTAGTCCCGGACAGGGGATAGGCTACACCTTC | CSASPGQGIGYTF
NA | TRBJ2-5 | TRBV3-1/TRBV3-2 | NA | TGTGCCAGCAGCCAAAGCGATACAGGGGAGACCCAGTACTTC | CASSQSDTGETQYF
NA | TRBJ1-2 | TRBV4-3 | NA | TGCGCCAGCAGCCAAGAACCTACACGACCTAGTAACTCTGGCTACACCTTC | CASSQEPTRPSNSGYTF
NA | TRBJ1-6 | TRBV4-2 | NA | TGTGCCAGCAGCCAAGATTTAAATTCACCCCTCCACTTT | CASSQDLNSPLHF
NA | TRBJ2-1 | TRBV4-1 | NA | TGCGCCAGCAGCCTCGAAAGGGGCGAAAATGAGCAGTTCTTC | CASSLERGENEQFF
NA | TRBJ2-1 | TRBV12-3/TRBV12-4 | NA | TGTGCCAGCAGTTTATCTAGAAATTCGCAGTTCTTC | CASSLSRNSQFF
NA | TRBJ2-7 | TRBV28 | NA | TGTGCCAGCAGTACCCGCGGACTCTACGAGCAGTACTTC | CASSTRGLYEQYF
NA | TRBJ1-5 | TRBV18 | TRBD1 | TGTGCCAGCTCACCTTCGGGACAGTTGGCCCAGCATTTT | CASSPSGQLAQHF
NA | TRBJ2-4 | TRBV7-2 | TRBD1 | TGTGCCAGCAGCTTAGGGACAGGGGGAAACATTCAGTACTTC | CASSLGTGGNIQYF
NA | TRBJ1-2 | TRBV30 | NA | TGTGCCTGGAGTGTAGGGGGGGGCGGCTATGGCTACACCTTC | CAWSVGGGGYGYTF
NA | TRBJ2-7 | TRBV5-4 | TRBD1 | TGTGCCAGCAGAGGGACAGACTCCTACGAGCAGTACTTC | CASRGTDSYEQYF
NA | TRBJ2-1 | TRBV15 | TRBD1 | TGTGCCACCAGCAGAGGACAGGGATCAAACAATGAGCAGTTCTTC | CATSRGQGSNNEQFF
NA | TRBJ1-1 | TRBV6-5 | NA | TGTGCCAGCCGGGACACAGGAACAGGTGAAGCTTTCTTT | CASRDTGTGEAFF
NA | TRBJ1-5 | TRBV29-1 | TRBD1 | TGCAGCGTTGGAACCGGGACAGGGTTTCAGCCCCAGCATTTT | CSVGTGTGFQPQHF
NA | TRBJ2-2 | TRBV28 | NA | TGTGCCAGCAGAACAGGAGCGAACACCGGGGAGCTGTTTTTT | CASRTGANTGELFF
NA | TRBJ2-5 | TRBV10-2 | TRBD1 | TGCGCCAGCAGTACACGGACAGGACAAGAGACCCAGTACTTC | CASSTRTGQETQYF
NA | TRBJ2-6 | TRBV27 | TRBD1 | TGTGCCAGCAAGCAGGGGGCCGGGGCCAACGTCCTGACTTTC | CASKQGAGANVLTF
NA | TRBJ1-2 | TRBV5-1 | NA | TGCGCCAGCAGCTTGTCAGGGGTGGGCTATGGCTACACCTTC | CASSLSGVGYGYTF
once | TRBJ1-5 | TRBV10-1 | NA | TGCGCCAGTACGGGTGGGCAGCCCCAGCATTTT | CASTGGQPQHF
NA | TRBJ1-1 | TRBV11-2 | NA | TGTGCCAGCAGCTTGAGGGCAGGGGCAGTCACTGAAGCTTTCTTT | CASSLRAGAVTEAFF
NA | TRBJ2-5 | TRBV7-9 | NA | TGTGCCAGCAGCTCCTCGGGATTACAAGAGACCCAGTACTTC | CASSSSGLQETQYF
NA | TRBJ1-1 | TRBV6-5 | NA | TGTGCCAGCAGTTCCCTGGGACTTCGGAACACTGAAGCTTTCTTT | CASSSLGLRNTEAFF
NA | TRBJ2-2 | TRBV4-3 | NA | TGCGCCAGCAGCCAAGAATACCTTCTGGGGAGCACCGGGGAGCTGTTTTTT | CASSQEYLLGSTGELFF
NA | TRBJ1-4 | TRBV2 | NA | TGTGCCAGCAGTGAACAGGGGATCGAAGAAAAACTGTTTTTT | CASSEQGIEEKLFF
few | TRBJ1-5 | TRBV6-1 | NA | TGTGCCAGCAGTGAATCTGACAGATCCCGCATTTTT | CASSESDRSRIF
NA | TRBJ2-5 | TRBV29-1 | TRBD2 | TGCAGCGTCTCACCTTCTAGCGGGGAGACCCAGTACTTC | CSVSPSSGETQYF
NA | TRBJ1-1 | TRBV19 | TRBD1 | TGTGCCAGTAGTATAGGAAACAGGGGGGGTGAAGCTTTCTTT | CASSIGNRGGEAFF
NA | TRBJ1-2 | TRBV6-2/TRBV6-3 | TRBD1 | TGTGCCAGCAGTTTTGGACAGGGTATTATGAATGGCTACACCTTC | CASSFGQGIMNGYTF
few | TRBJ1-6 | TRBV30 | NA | TGTGCCTGGAGTTTCCCGGGGTCACCCCTCCACTTT | CAWSFPGSPLHF
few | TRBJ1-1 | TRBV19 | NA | TGTGCCAGTAATGGGGGGGTCTACACTGAAGCTTTCTTT | CASNGGVYTEAFF
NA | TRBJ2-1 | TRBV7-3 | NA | TGTGCCAGCAGCTTAATGAGTAGCCCCGGACTAAATTACAATGAGCAGTTCTTC | CASSLMSSPGLNYNEQFF
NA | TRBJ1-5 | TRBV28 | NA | TGTGCCAGCAGTTTCACGCGAGGGACTAATCAGCCCCAGCATTTT | CASSFTRGTNQPQHF
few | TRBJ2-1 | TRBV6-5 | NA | TGTGCCAGCACCCGGGGGCTAGCGGTGTCCAATGAGCAGTTCTTC | CASTRGLAVSNEQFF
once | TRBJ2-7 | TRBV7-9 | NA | TGTGCCAGCAGTTCACACTACGAGCAGTACTTC | CASSSHYEQYF
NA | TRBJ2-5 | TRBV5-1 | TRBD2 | TGCGCCAGCAGCTTATTGAGCGGGGGGGTCCAAGAGACCCAGTACTTC | CASSLLSGGVQETQYF
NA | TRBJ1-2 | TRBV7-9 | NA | TGTGCCAGCAGCCTAGACCAGACAGGTGGCTACACCTTC | CASSLDQTGGYTF
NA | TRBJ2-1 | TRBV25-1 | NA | TGTGCCAGCAGTCCGATGGGACTCTACAATGAGCAGTTCTTC | CASSPMGLYNEQFF